This T cell receptor beta chain derives from a study of blood T cell repertoires in COVID-19. Study at large: Samples came from the United States, Italy and Spain, spanning acute and convalescent COVID-19. In each case, the material was cDNA or gDNA derived from T cells, B-cell-depleted T cells, or PBMCs.

Original processing notes: Amplifying reference gene primers gave estimates of nucleated cell counts. Produced via immunoSEQ multiplex PCR; TCRdb's table is partial and in-frame only. V and J calls and clone size come straight from that table; D and trimming were deduced from the DNA. This table holds under 75,000 clones, approximately 90% found once. V was pared by 4 bases and J by 4 bases, with 15 bases between. Looked up from germline, CDR1 is MGHDK and CDR2 is SYGVNS. This CDR3 has 15 residues. V and J are TRBV25-1 and TRBJ2-3, with D unclear. This receptor was taken from a man aged 45-60 years with acute or convalescent COVID-19. The sequenced material came from peripheral blood. The chain's CDR3 is CASSGLASWADTQYF. In DNA form, the CDR3 reads TGTGCCAGCAGTGGTTTAGCCAGCTGGGCAGATACGCAGTATTTT.